This TCR beta chain was profiled in a study of blood T cell repertoires in COVID-19. The table lists this clone with a count of one. The assay was immunoSEQ multiplex PCR, and TCRdb's table has in-frame clones only and misses some. The sample consists of 70,000 to 90,000 clones, more than 85% of them appearing once. Germline CDR1 reads MNHEY; CDR2 reads SVGAGI. V was pared by 7 bases and J by 12 bases, with 13 bases of the junction left unmatched. This CDR3 comprises 14 residues. Source material: peripheral blood. V gene TRBV6-5 combines with J gene TRBJ2-1; 9 bases are a match to TRBD1. The clonotype originates from an elderly man with active or convalescent COVID-19. DNA of the CDR3: TGTGCCAGCACTACGGGACAGGGTGATCGCCGGCAGTTCTTC. Translated, it gives CASTTGQGDRRQFF.